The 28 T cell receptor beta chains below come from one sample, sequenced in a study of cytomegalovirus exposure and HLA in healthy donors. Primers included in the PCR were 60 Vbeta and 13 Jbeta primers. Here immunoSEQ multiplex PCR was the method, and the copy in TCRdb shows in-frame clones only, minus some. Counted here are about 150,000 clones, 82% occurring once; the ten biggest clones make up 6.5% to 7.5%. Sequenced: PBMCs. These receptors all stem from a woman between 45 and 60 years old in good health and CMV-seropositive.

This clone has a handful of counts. The CDR3 region has the DNA TGCGCCAGCAGCGAACAGGGGGCGGCTAATGAAAAACTGTTTTTT. It is translated as CASSEQGAANEKLFF. This rearrangement joins TRBV10-2 to TRBJ1-4, with 9 bases lining up with TRBD1. The germline V gene has CDR1 WSHSY and CDR2 SAAADI. This CDR3 contains 15 residues. V trimming: 6 bases; J trimming: 3 bases; junction bases outside the gene matches: 5.

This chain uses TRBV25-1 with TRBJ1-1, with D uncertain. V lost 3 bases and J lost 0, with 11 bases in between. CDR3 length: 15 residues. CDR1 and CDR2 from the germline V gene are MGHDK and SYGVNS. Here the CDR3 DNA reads TGTGCCAGCAGTGACCCCTGGGCCATGAACACTGAAGCTTTCTTT. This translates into CASSDPWAMNTEAFF.

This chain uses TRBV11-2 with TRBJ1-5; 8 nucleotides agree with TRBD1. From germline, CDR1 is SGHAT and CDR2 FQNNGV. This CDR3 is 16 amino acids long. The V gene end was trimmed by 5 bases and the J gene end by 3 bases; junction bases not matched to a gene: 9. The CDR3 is CASSPGDRPSNQPQHF. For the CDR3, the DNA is TGTGCCAGCAGCCCCGGGGACAGGCCCTCCAATCAGCCCCAGCATTTT.

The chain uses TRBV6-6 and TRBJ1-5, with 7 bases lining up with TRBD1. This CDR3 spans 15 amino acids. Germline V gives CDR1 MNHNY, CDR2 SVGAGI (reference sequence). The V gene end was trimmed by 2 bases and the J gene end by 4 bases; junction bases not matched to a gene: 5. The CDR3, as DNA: TGTGCCAGCAGTTACGAGGGACAGTCTAATCAGCCCCAGCATTTT. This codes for CASSYEGQSNQPQHF.

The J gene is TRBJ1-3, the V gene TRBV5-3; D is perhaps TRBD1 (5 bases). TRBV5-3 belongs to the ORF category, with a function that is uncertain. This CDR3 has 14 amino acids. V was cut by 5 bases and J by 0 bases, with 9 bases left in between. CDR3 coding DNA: TGTGCCAGAAGATCACAGGCCTCTGGAAACACCATATATTTT. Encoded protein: CARRSQASGNTIYF.

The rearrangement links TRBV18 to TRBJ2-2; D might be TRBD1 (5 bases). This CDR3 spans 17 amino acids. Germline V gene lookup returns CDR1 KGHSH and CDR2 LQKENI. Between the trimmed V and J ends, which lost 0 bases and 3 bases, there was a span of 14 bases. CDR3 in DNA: TGTGCCAGCTCACCACCAAGGGGCAGGGAAGACACCGGGGAGCTGTTTTTT. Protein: CASSPPRGREDTGELFF.

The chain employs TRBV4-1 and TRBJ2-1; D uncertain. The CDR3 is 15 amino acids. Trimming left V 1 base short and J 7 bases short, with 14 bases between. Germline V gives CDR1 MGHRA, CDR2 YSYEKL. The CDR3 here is CASSQVIANPNEQFF. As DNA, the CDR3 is TGCGCCAGCAGCCAAGTGATAGCCAATCCTAATGAGCAGTTCTTC.

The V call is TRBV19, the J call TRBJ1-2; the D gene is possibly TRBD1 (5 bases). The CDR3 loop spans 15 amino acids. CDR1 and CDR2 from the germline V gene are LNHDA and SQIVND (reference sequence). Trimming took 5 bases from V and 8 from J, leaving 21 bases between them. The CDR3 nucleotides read TGTGCCAGTAGTGGGGAGCTTGGAGTGGGACTCGGCTACACCTTC. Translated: CASSGELGVGLGYTF.

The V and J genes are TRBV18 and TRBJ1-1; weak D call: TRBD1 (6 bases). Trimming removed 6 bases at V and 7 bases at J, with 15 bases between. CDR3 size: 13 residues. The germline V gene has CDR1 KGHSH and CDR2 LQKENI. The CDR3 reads CASSLIGTIEAFF. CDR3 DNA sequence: TGTGCCAGCTCCCTAATTGGGACAATTGAAGCTTTCTTT. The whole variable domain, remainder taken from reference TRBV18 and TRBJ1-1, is NAGVMQNPRHLVRRRGQEARLRCSPMKGHSHVYWYRQLPEEGLKFMVYLQKENIIDESGMPKERFSAEFPKEGPSILRIQQVVRGDSAAYFCASSLIGTIEAFFGQGTRLTVV.

The chain's CDR3 is CASSWGRTGGYNEQFF. CDR3 sequence (DNA): TGTGCCAGCAGCTGGGGACGGACAGGGGGCTACAATGAGCAGTTCTTC. This chain connects TRBV5-6 to TRBJ2-1; 10 bases are shared with TRBD1. The CDR3 is made up of 16 amino acids. Per the germline V gene, CDR1 is SGHDT and CDR2 is YYEEEE. The trim removed 3 bases at V and 3 bases at J, leaving 6 bases unmatched.

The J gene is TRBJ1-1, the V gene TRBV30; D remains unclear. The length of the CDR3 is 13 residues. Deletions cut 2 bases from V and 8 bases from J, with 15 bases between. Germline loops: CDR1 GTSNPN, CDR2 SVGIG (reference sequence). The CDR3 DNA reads TGTGCCTGGAGTCCCGGTCGTAGCCGAGAAGCTTTCTTT. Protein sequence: CAWSPGRSREAFF.

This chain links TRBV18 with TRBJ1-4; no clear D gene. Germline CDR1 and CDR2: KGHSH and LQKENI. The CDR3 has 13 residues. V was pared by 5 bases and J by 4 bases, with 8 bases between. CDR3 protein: CASSGGLNEKLFF. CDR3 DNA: TGTGCCAGCTCAGGAGGTCTTAATGAAAAACTGTTTTTT.

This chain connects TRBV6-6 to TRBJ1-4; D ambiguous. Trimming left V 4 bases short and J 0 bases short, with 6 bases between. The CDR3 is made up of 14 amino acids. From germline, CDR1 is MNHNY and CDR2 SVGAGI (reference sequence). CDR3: CASSWAATNEKLFF. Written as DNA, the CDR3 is TGTGCCAGCAGTTGGGCAGCAACTAATGAAAAACTGTTTTTT.

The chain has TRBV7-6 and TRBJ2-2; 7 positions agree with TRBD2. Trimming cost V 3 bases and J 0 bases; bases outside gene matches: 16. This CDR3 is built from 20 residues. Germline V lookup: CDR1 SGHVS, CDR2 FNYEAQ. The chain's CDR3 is CASSLFRAGEGSANTGELFF. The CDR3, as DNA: TGTGCCAGCAGCTTGTTTCGGGCTGGGGAGGGTTCCGCGAACACCGGGGAGCTGTTTTTT.

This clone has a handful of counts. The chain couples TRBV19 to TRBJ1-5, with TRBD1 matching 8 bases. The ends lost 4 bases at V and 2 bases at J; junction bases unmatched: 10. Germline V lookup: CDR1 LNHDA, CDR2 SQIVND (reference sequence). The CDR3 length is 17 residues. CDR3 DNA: TGTGCCAGTAGTACTAGTCTCAGGGGGCGAGGCAATCAGCCCCAGCATTTT. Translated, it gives CASSTSLRGRGNQPQHF.

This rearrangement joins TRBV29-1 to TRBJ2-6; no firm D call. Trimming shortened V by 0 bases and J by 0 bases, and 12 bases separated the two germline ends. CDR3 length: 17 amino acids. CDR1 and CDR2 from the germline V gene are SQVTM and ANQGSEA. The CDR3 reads CSVEERPLISGANVLTF. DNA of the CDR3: TGCAGCGTTGAAGAGCGGCCTCTAATCTCTGGGGCCAACGTCCTGACTTTC.

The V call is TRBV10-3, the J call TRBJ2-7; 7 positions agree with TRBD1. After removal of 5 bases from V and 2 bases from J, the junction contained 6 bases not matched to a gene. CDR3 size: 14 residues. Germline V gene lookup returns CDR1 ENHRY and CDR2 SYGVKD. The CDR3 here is CAISQDRLTYEQYF. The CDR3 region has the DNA TGTGCCATCAGTCAGGACAGGCTTACCTACGAGCAGTACTTC.

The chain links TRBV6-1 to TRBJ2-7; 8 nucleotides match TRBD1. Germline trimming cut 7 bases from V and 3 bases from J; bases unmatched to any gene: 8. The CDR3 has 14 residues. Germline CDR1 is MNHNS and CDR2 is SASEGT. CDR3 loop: CASTRDRGGYEQYF. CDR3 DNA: TGTGCCAGCACCCGCGACAGGGGTGGCTACGAGCAGTACTTC.

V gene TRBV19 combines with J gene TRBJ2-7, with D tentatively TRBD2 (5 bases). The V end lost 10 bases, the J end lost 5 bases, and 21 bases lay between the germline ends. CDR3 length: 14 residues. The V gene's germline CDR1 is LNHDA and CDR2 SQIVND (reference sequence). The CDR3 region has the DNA TGTGCCACATCGTGGAGTTCCCTCGGGGACGAGCAGTACTTC. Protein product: CATSWSSLGDEQYF. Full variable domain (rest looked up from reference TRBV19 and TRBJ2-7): DGGITQSPKYLFRKEGQNVTLSCEQNLNHDAMYWYRQDPGQGLRLIYYSQIVNDFQKGDIAEGYSVSREKKESFPLTVTSAQKNPTAFYLCATSWSSLGDEQYFGPGTRLTVT.

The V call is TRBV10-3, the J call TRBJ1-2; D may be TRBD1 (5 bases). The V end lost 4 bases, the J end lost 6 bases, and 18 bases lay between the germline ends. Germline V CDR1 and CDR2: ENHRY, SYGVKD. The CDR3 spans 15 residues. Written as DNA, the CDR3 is TGTGCCATCAGTGCGCAGGGCACTACTCAGGATGGCTACACCTTC. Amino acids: CAISAQGTTQDGYTF.

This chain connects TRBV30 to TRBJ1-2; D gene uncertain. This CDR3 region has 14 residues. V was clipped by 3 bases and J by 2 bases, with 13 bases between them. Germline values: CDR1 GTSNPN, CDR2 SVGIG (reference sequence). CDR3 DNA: TGTGCCTGGAGCGCGGGGTTTATGAACTATGGCTACACCTTC. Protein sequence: CAWSAGFMNYGYTF. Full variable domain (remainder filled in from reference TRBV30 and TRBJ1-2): SQTIHQWPATLVQPVGSPLSLECTVEGTSNPNLYWYRQAAGRGLQLLFYSVGIGQISSEVPQNLSASRPQDRQFILSSKKLLLSDSGFYLCAWSAGFMNYGYTFGSGTRLTVV.

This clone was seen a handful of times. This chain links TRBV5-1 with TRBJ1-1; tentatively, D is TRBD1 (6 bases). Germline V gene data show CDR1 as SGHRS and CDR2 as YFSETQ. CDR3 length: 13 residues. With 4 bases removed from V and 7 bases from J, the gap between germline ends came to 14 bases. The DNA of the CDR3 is TGCGCCAGCAGCACACCTCAGGGGCTTGAAGCTTTCTTT. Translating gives CASSTPQGLEAFF.

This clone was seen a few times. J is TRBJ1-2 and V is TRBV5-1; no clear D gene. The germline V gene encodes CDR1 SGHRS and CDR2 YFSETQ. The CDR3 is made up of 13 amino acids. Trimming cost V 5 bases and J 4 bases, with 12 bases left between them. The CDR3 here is CASRQQSAYGYTF. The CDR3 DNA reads TGCGCCAGCAGACAGCAATCCGCCTATGGCTACACCTTC. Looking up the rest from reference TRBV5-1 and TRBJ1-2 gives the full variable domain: KAGVTQTPRYLIKTRGQQVTLSCSPISGHRSVSWYQQTPGQGLQFLFEYFSETQRNKGNFPGRFSGRQFSNSRSEMNVSTLELGDSALYLCASRQQSAYGYTFGSGTRLTVV.

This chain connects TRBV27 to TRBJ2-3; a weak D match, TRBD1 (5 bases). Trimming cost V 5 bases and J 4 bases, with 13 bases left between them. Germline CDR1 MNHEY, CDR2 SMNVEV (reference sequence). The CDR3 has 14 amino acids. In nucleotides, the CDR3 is TGTGCCAGCAGTCCTTGGGGCCTCGCAGATACGCAGTATTTT. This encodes CASSPWGLADTQYF.

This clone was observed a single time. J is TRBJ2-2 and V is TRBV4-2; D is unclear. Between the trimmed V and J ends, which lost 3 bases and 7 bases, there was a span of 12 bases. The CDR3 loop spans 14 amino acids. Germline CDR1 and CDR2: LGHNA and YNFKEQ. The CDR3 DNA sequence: TGTGCCAGCAGCCAGGAAGACTCCTTCGGGGAGCTGTTTTTT. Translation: CASSQEDSFGELFF.

CDR3 region: CARSFLAGGEYEQYF. As DNA, the CDR3 is TGTGCCAGAAGCTTTCTAGCGGGGGGCGAGTACGAGCAGTACTTC. The chain links TRBV5-3 to TRBJ2-7, with 11 bases aligning to TRBD2. TRBV5-3 is an ORF for which the function is uncertain. This CDR3 region has 15 residues. Germline trimming cut 2 bases from V and 4 bases from J; bases unmatched to any gene: 5.

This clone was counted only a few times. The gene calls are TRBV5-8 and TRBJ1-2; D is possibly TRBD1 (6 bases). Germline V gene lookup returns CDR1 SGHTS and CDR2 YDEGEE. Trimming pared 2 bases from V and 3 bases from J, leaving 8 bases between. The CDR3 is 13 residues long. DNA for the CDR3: TGTGCCAGCAGCTTAACAGGGTACTATGGCTACACCTTC. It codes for CASSLTGYYGYTF.

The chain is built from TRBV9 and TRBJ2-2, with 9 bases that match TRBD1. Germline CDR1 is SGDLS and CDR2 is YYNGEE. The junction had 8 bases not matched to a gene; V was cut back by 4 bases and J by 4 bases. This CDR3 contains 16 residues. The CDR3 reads CASSTSGTGFTGELFF. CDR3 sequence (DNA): TGTGCCAGCAGCACATCGGGGACAGGGTTCACCGGGGAGCTGTTTTTT.